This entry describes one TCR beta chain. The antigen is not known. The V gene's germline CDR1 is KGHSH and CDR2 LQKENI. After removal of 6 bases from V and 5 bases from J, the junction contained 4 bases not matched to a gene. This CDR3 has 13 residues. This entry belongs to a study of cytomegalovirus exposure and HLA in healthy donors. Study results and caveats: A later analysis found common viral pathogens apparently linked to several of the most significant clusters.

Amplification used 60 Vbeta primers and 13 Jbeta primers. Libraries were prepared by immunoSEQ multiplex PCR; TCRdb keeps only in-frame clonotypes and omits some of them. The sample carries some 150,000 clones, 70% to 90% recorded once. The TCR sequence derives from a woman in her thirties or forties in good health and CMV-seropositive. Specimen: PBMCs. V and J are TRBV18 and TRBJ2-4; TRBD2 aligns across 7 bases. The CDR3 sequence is CASSPRGENIQYF. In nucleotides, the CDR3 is TGTGCCAGCTCGCCCCGGGGGGAAAACATTCAGTACTTC.